A single sample gave rise to the 32 T cell receptor beta chains below, sequenced in a study of blood T cells in healthy people across ages. Primed by a sample-barcoded 5' primer and a J-beta primer mix, a second PCR proceeded for about 7 to 12 cycles. MiXCR was run by TCRdb on the 5' RACE reads, yielding one entry per CDR3 protein. This sample has about 1,500,000 distinct CDR3 sequences, with around 39% found just once. Material for sequencing was blood. These TCRs come from a young woman in good health.

Ten or more counts support this clonotype. This sequence joins TRBV3-1 and TRBJ2-7; D is perhaps TRBD1 (6 bases). In germline, CDR1 is LGHDT, CDR2 YNNKEL (reference sequence). V shed 0 bases and J shed 6 bases, with 18 bases lying between them. CDR3 length equals 16 residues. CDR3 protein: CASSQDRSEPRGEQYF. CDR3 DNA: TGTGCCAGCAGCCAAGATCGTTCCGAGCCCAGGGGCGAGCAGTACTTC.

The sample holds one count of this clonotype. The chain has TRBV3-1 and TRBJ2-1; 7 bases are shared with TRBD1. The CDR3 spans 15 residues. Germline CDR1 and CDR2: LGHDT and YNNKEL (reference sequence). The V segment lost 1 base and the J segment 2 bases; nucleotides outside the gene matches: 2. The CDR3 region is CASSQGGTAYNEQFF. In DNA form, the CDR3 reads TGTGCCAGCAGCCAAGGGGGGACAGCCTACAATGAGCAGTTCTTC.

Concerning this clonotype itself: A junction end diverges from the germline sequence, so it may reflect a read error. The V gene is TRBV5-6, the J gene TRBJ1-1; no clear D. Per the germline V gene, CDR1 is SGHDT and CDR2 is YYEEEE. The CDR3 is made up of 14 amino acids. This CDR3 reads CASGLRAENTEAFF. Here the CDR3 DNA reads TGTGCCAGCGGCTTGAGGGCAGAAAACACTGAAGCTTTCTTT.

The chain is built from TRBV7-9 and TRBJ2-5; perhaps TRBD2 as D (5 bases). Germline-derived CDR1 and CDR2 are SEHNR and FQNEAQ (reference sequence). V was shortened by 1 base and J by 11 bases, with 14 bases between the two germline ends. The CDR3 is made up of 13 amino acids. The CDR3 is CASSLDPAWEQYF. The CDR3 DNA reads TGTGCCAGCAGCTTAGACCCCGCGTGGGAGCAGTACTTC.

The J gene is TRBJ1-5, the V gene TRBV20-1; D gene ambiguous. The CDR3 sequence is 14 residues long. Deletions cut 5 bases from V and 3 bases from J, with 14 bases between. Germline V gives CDR1 DFQATT, CDR2 SNEGSKA (reference sequence). The CDR3 coding sequence is TGCAGTGCTGAGCTCGGGTGGTCCAATCAGCCCCAGCATTTT. Encoded protein: CSAELGWSNQPQHF.

This clonotype was seen more than once but under ten times. The chain combines TRBV28 with TRBJ2-5, with TRBD2 matching 8 bases. Germline CDR1 reads MDHEN; CDR2 reads SYDVKM. This CDR3 has 15 residues. The V and J ends lost 4 bases and 1 base, in that order; junction bases with no gene match: 5. The CDR3 here is CASSSGGVAQETQYF. The CDR3 DNA sequence: TGTGCCAGCAGTTCGGGGGGGGTGGCCCAAGAGACCCAGTACTTC.

Only a few counts were recorded for this clonotype. The chain employs TRBV3-1 and TRBJ2-4, with TRBD1 identical over 8 bases. The CDR3 has 14 amino acids. The germline V gene has CDR1 LGHDT and CDR2 YNNKEL (reference sequence). After removal of 3 bases from V and 3 bases from J, the junction contained 1 base not matched to a gene. CDR3 region: CASSHGQGKNIQYF. The CDR3 nucleotides read TGTGCCAGCAGCCACGGACAGGGCAAAAACATTCAGTACTTC.

This rearrangement joins TRBV7-9 to TRBJ2-5; D gene ambiguous. The germline gives CDR1 SEHNR, CDR2 FQNEAQ (reference sequence). Trimming removed 1 base at V and 11 bases at J, with 20 bases between. The CDR3 is 15 amino acids. The CDR3 DNA is TGTGCCAGCAGCTTAGATGGCCGGGTTTACAATGAGCAGTACTTC. As protein: CASSLDGRVYNEQYF. The full variable domain, rest sourced from reference TRBV7-9 and TRBJ2-5, is DTGVSQNPRHKITKRGQNVTFRCDPISEHNRLYWYRQTLGQGPEFLTYFQNEAQLEKSRLLSDRFSAERPKGSFSTLEIQRTEQGDSAMYLCASSLDGRVYNEQYFGPGTRLLVL.

The rearrangement joins TRBV5-1 to TRBJ2-1; 9 bases match TRBD2. Trimming removed 0 bases from V and 12 bases from J; junction bases left unmatched: 7. The CDR3 loop spans 14 amino acids. Per germline, CDR1 SGHRS and CDR2 YFSETQ. CDR3 nucleotides: TGCGCCAGCAGCTTGGATGGTAGCGGGAGTTGGCAGTTCTTC. It codes for CASSLDGSGSWQFF. Based on the CDR3 plus reference TRBV5-1 and TRBJ2-1, the full variable domain is KAGVTQTPRYLIKTRGQQVTLSCSPISGHRSVSWYQQTPGQGLQFLFEYFSETQRNKGNFPGRFSGRQFSNSRSEMNVSTLELGDSALYLCASSLDGSGSWQFFGPGTRLTVL.

Turning to this clonotype: Relative to the germline gene, one junction end is altered; a read error may explain this. The chain carries TRBV6-1 and TRBJ2-1, with 9 bases aligning to TRBD1. CDR1 and CDR2 (germline): MNHNS, SASEGT. The CDR3 covers 15 residues. The CDR3 bases are TGTGCCAGCAGGGAAGCCGGGACAGGGAACAATGAGCAGTTCTTC. Translating gives CASREAGTGNNEQFF.

This clonotype was seen a single time. The chain recombines TRBV5-1 with TRBJ2-3, with TRBD2 as a possible D gene (6 bases). V dropped 3 bases and J dropped 1 base, with 15 bases sitting between them. Germline CDR1 and CDR2: SGHRS and YFSETQ. The CDR3 has 16 residues. Written as DNA, the CDR3 is TGCGCCAGCAGCTCGGTAACGGGGGACGGCACAGATACGCAGTATTTT. Translation: CASSSVTGDGTDTQYF.

V gene TRBV20-1 combines with J gene TRBJ2-1; TRBD2 matches at 9 bases. The CDR3 has 16 residues. Looked up from germline, CDR1 is DFQATT and CDR2 is SNEGSKA (reference sequence). V lost 1 base and J lost 13; bases outside the gene matches: 17. CDR3 region: CSARARVAGVLETQFF. As DNA, the CDR3 is TGCAGTGCTAGAGCTAGGGTAGCGGGAGTACTAGAGACCCAGTTCTTC.

The V and J genes are TRBV3-1 and TRBJ1-1, with 7 bases aligning to TRBD1. V trimming: 5 bases; J trimming: 5 bases; junction bases outside the gene matches: 11. From germline, CDR1 is LGHDT and CDR2 YNNKEL (reference sequence). The CDR3 runs to 15 residues. For the CDR3, the DNA is TGTGCCAGCAGCTACCTTTCTACAGGGGAAACTGAAGCTTTCTTT. This translates into CASSYLSTGETEAFF.

In this sample, this clonotype turned up a few times. This chain links TRBV6-6 with TRBJ2-1; 8 positions match TRBD2. CDR3 length: 15 residues. CDR1 and CDR2 (germline): MNHNY, SVGAGI (reference sequence). Trimming removed 3 bases from V and 7 bases from J; junction bases left unmatched: 8. The CDR3 DNA is TGTGCCAGCAGTTATCTTGGCGGGAGGAAGAATGAGCAGTTCTTC. The encoded protein is CASSYLGGRKNEQFF.

The rearrangement links TRBV28 to TRBJ2-7, with TRBD1 as a possible D gene (5 bases). CDR1 is MDHEN, CDR2 SYDVKM, per germline. Trimming stripped 4 bases from V and 0 bases from J, with 13 bases between. The CDR3 has 15 residues. The CDR3 DNA is TGTGCCAGCAGTTCTCAGGGTCCCAACTCCTACGAGCAGTACTTC. It is translated as CASSSQGPNSYEQYF.

The chain couples TRBV5-4 to TRBJ2-7; unclear D gene. The CDR3 is 12 residues long. Trimming took off 0 bases at V and 6 bases at J, with 7 bases between the two ends. Germline lookup yields CDR1 SGHNT and CDR2 YYREEE (reference sequence). The CDR3 here is CASSLVTSEQYF. In DNA form, the CDR3 reads TGTGCCAGCAGCTTGGTGACCTCCGAGCAGTACTTC.

The chain has TRBV29-1 and TRBJ2-1; 8 positions agree with TRBD2. The CDR3 is 16 residues long. The ends lost 6 bases at V and 5 bases at J; junction bases unmatched: 15. Per the germline V gene, CDR1 is SQVTM and CDR2 is ANQGSEA. For the CDR3, the DNA is TGCAGCGTAGCCCTGAGGGAGACTAGCGACCACAATGAGCAGTTCTTC. Its translation is CSVALRETSDHNEQFF.

This clonotype has more than one count but fewer than ten. The chain combines TRBV7-9 with TRBJ2-5; TRBD2 might be the D (6 bases). Trimming stripped 4 bases from V and 0 bases from J, with 15 bases between. In germline, CDR1 is SEHNR, CDR2 FQNEAQ (reference sequence). This CDR3 spans 16 amino acids. The CDR3 region has the DNA TGTGCCAGCAGCTCCCACCCGGGGGATTACCAAGAGACCCAGTACTTC. This sequence encodes CASSSHPGDYQETQYF.

The rearrangement links TRBV30 to TRBJ2-1; possibly TRBD2 for D (6 bases). The DNA matches TRBJ2-7 better at its end, which makes the J call doubtful. CDR1 is GTSNPN, CDR2 SVGIG, per germline (reference sequence). The CDR3 runs 15 residues. This CDR3 is CAWSVKKGTEGEQYF. The CDR3 bases are TGTGCCTGGAGTGTAAAGAAAGGGACGGAGGGGGAGCAGTACTTC.

The gene calls are TRBV5-1 and TRBJ2-3, with 8 bases matching TRBD2. There are 20 residues in the CDR3. V dropped 3 bases and J dropped 1; count of bases not matched to a gene: 19. The germline CDR1 and CDR2 sequences are SGHRS and YFSETQ. CDR3 DNA sequence: TGCGCCAGCAGCTGGCCCGCCGAGGAGACGAGCGGGAGAGGCACAGATACGCAGTATTTT. Protein product: CASSWPAEETSGRGTDTQYF.

V usage is TRBV19 and J usage is TRBJ2-3; no clear D gene. CDR1 is LNHDA, CDR2 SQIVND, per germline (reference sequence). The CDR3 spans 11 residues. Deletions cut 6 bases from V and 9 bases from J, with 10 bases between. CDR3 region: CASRDQATQYF. DNA of the CDR3: TGTGCCAGTAGGGACCAGGCAACGCAGTATTTT.

The V gene is TRBV28, the J gene TRBJ2-5; a possible D gene is TRBD2 (6 bases). V was cut by 3 bases and J by 13 bases, with 21 bases left in between. From germline, CDR1 is MDHEN and CDR2 SYDVKM. The CDR3 is made up of 14 amino acids. CDR3 nucleotide sequence: TGTGCCAGCAGTTTGGGGGGAACCAAAAACATTCGGTACTTC. Translating it yields CASSLGGTKNIRYF.

The chain joins TRBV4-2 to TRBJ2-3, with TRBD2 matching 12 bases. The CDR3 covers 20 residues. Germline assignment: CDR1 LGHNA and CDR2 YNFKEQ. Trimming removed 4 bases from V and 1 base from J; junction bases left unmatched: 15. The CDR3 DNA follows: TGTGCCAGCAGCCCCCCAAAGTGGCTAGCGGGGGGGACCCGCACAGATACGCAGTATTTT. This encodes CASSPPKWLAGGTRTDTQYF.

The rearrangement links TRBV6-2 or TRBV6-3 to TRBJ2-3; D gene ambiguous. CDR1 is MNHEY and CDR2 is SVGEGT in the germline V gene. V lost 5 bases and J lost 2, with 11 bases in between. This CDR3 has 14 residues. The CDR3 nucleotides read TGTGCCAGCAGTCCCCAGAGGTACACAGATACGCAGTATTTT. The encoded protein is CASSPQRYTDTQYF.

This rearrangement joins TRBV11-2 to TRBJ2-1; 11 nucleotides match TRBD2. This CDR3 comprises 15 residues. The V gene's germline CDR1 is SGHAT and CDR2 FQNNGV. The V and J ends lost 8 bases and 2 bases, in that order; junction bases with no gene match: 5. The CDR3 loop reads CASVRSGGAYNEQFF. As DNA, the CDR3 is TGTGCCAGCGTACGTAGCGGGGGGGCCTACAATGAGCAGTTCTTC.

The J gene is TRBJ1-3, the V gene TRBV20-1; D gene ambiguous. V lost 1 base and J 4 bases, leaving 8 bases between the germline ends. Per germline, CDR1 DFQATT and CDR2 SNEGSKA (reference sequence). This CDR3 has 13 residues. The CDR3 protein is CSARGTEGNTIYF. CDR3 coding DNA: TGCAGTGCTAGAGGGACGGAAGGAAACACCATATATTTT.

Turning to this clonotype: One end of the junction does not line up with germline, which may come from a read error. This chain connects TRBV20-1 to TRBJ1-5, with 11 positions matching TRBD1. The germline V gene has CDR1 DFQATT and CDR2 SNEGSKA (reference sequence). This CDR3 has 14 residues. In DNA form, the CDR3 reads TGCAGTGCTACCGGACAGGGGGCGGGTCAGCCCCGGCATTTT. Its translation: CSATGQGAGQPRHF.

This clonotype was counted between two and nine times. Just one base apart from a much larger clone, this may be a read error. V gene TRBV10-3 combines with J gene TRBJ2-5; D is unresolved. Trimming left V 3 bases short and J 4 bases short, with 3 bases between. This CDR3 has 11 amino acids. CDR1 and CDR2 from the germline V gene are ENHRY and SYGVKD. DNA for the CDR3: TGTGCCATCAGTGACCCAGAGACCCAGTACTTC. It encodes CAISDPETQYF.

This clonotype was detected only a few times. The V gene is TRBV24-1, the J gene TRBJ2-5; 11 nucleotides match TRBD2. CDR3 size: 16 residues. Per germline, CDR1 KGHDR and CDR2 SFDVKD. The J segment lost 11 bases and the V segment lost 3 bases, leaving 13 bases of the junction unmatched. CDR3: CATSDARTSGYNEQYF. The DNA for the CDR3 is TGTGCCACCAGTGATGCCCGGACTAGCGGGTACAATGAGCAGTACTTC.

The J gene is TRBJ1-2, the V gene TRBV2; the D gene is possibly TRBD1 (6 bases). V lost 11 bases and J lost 4, with 20 bases in between. Germline CDR1 and CDR2: SNHLY and FYNNEI. CDR3 length: 14 residues. CDR3 residues: CASRGGVGIYGYTF. In DNA form, the CDR3 reads TGTGCCTCGAGGGGGGGAGTGGGGATCTATGGCTACACCTTC.

The V call is TRBV6-1, the J call TRBJ2-7; D is ambiguous. This CDR3 contains 15 residues. V was trimmed by 1 base and J by 0 bases, leaving 10 bases between them. CDR1 MNHNS and CDR2 SASEGT come from the germline V gene. The CDR3 bases are TGTGCCAGCAGTGAAGTGACCGGCGTCTCCTACGAGCAGTACTTC. Translated, it gives CASSEVTGVSYEQYF.

The chain couples TRBV30 to TRBJ2-1; D could derive from TRBD1 or TRBD2 (6 bases each). Between the trimmed V and J ends, which lost 2 bases and 3 bases, there was a span of 14 bases. This CDR3 region has 15 residues. Germline loops: CDR1 GTSNPN, CDR2 SVGIG (reference sequence). This CDR3 is CAWSMGGPGYNEQFF. As DNA, the CDR3 is TGTGCCTGGAGTATGGGGGGCCCTGGCTACAATGAGCAGTTCTTC.